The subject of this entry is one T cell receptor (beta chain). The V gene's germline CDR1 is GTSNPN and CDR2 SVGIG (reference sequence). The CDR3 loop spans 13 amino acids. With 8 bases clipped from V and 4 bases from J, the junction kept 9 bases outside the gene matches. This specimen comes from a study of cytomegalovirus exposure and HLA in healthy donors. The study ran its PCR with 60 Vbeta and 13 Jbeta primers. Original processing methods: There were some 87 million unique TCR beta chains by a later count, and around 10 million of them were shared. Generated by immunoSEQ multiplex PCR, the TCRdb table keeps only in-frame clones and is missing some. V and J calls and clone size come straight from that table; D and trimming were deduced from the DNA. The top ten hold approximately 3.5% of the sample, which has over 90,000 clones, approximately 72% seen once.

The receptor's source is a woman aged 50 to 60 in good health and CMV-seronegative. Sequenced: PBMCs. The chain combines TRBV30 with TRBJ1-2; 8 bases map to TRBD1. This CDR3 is CAAMDRDSYGYTF. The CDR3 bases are TGTGCCGCAATGGACAGGGACTCCTATGGCTACACCTTC.